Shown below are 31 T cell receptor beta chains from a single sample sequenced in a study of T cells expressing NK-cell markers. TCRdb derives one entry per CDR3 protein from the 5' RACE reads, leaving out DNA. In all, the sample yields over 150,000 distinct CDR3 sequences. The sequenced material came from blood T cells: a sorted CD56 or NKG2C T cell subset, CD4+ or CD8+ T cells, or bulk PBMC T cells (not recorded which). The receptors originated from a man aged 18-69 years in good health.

CDR3 amino acids: CASSWGTSVGELFF. The genes are TRBV5-6 and TRBJ2-2; TCRdb's assignment of TRBD2 cannot be checked, as there is no DNA. The germline gives CDR1 SGHDT, CDR2 YYEEEE. This CDR3 contains 14 residues.

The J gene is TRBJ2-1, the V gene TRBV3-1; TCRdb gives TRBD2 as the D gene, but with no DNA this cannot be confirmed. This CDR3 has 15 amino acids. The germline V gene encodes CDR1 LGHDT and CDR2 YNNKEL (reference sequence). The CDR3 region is CASSHKGLAMNEQFF.

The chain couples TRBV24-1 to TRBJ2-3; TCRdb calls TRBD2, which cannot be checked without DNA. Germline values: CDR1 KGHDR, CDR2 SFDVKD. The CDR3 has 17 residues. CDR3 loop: CATSDLGLAGGQDTQYF.

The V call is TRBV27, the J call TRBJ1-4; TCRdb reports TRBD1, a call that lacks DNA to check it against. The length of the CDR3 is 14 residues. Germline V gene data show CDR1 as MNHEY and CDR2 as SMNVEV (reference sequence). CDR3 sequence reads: CASSPGDRAEKLFF.

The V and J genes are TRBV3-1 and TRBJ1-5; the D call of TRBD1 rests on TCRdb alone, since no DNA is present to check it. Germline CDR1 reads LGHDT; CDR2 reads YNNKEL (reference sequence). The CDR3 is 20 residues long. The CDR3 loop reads CASSQEPPGQSPLNNQPQHF. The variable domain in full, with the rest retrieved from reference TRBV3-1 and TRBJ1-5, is DTAVSQTPKYLVTQMGNDKSIKCEQNLGHDTMYWYKQDSKKFLKIMFSYNNKELIINETVPNRFSPKSPDKAHLNLHINSLELGDSAVYFCASSQEPPGQSPLNNQPQHFGDGTRLSIL.

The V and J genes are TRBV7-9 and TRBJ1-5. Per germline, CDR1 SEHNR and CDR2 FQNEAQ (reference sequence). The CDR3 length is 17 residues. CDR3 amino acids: CASSWQVGPESNQPQHF.

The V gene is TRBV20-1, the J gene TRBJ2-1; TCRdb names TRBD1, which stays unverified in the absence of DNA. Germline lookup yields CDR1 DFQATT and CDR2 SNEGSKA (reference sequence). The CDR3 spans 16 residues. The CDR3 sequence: CSARGRDRGDWGEQFF.

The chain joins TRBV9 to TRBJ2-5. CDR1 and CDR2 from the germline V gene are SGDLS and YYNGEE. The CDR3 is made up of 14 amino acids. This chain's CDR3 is CASSVTGVQETQYF.

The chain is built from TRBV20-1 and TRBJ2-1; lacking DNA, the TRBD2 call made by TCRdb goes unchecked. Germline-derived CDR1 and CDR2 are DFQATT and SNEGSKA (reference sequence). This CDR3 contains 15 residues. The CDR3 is CSARTGTSRFNEQFF.

The chain's CDR3 is CASSLAGGGAGLYNEQFF. The gene calls are TRBV5-1 and TRBJ2-1; TCRdb's D call, TRBD2, is unchecked because there is no DNA. Germline CDR1 and CDR2: SGHRS and YFSETQ. There are 18 residues in the CDR3.

The CDR3 reads CASSSLQDEKLFF. This chain joins TRBV11-2 and TRBJ1-4. The CDR3 is 13 amino acids. Germline CDR1 SGHAT, CDR2 FQNNGV.

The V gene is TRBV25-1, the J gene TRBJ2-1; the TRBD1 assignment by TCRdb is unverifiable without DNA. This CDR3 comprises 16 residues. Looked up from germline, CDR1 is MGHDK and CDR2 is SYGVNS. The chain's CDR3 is CASSDLTGSAYNEQFF.

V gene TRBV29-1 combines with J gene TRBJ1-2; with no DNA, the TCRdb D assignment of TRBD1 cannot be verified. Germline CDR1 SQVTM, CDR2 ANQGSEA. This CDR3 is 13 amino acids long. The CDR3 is CSVAGTGGPGYTF.

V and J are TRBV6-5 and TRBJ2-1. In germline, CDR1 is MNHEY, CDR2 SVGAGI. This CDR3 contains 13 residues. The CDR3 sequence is CASSYSETHEQFF.

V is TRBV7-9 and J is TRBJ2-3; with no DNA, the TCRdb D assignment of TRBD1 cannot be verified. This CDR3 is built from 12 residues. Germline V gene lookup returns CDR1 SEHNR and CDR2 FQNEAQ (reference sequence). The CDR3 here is CASSHRGDTQYF.

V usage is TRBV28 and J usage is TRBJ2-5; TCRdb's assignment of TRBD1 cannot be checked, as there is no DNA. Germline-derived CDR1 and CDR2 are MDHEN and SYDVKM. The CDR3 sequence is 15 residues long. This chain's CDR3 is CASSLGTGDQETQYF.

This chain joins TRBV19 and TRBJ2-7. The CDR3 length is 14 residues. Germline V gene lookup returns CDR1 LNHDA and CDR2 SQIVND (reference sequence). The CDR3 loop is CASSITGSSYEQYF.

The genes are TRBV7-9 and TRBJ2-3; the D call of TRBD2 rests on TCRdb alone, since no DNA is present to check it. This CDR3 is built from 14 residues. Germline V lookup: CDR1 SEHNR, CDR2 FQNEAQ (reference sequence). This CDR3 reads CASSDPAGEDTQYF.

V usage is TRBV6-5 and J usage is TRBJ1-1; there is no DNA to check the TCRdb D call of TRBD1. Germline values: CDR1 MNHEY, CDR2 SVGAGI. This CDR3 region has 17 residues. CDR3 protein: CASSSPGQGPTYTEAFF.

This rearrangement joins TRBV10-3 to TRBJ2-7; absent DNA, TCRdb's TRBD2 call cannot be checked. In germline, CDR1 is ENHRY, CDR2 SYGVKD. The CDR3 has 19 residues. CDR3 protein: CAISDQSGTSGGYSYEQYF.

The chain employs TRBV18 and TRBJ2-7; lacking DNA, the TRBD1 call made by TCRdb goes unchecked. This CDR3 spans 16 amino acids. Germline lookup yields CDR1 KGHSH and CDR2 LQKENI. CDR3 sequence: CASSPRTEPNSYEQYF.

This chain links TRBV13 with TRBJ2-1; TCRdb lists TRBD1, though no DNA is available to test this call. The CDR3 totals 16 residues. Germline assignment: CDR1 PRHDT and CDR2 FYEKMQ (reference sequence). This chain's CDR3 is CASSLVGAGAYNEQFF.

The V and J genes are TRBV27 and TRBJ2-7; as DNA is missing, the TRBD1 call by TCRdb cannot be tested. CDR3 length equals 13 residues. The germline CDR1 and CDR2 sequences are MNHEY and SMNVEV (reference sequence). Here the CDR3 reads CASSRQGSYEQYF.

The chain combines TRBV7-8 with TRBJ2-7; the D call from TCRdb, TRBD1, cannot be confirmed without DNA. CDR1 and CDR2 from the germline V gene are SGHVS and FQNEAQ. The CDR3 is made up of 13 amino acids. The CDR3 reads CASSQGGSGEQYF.

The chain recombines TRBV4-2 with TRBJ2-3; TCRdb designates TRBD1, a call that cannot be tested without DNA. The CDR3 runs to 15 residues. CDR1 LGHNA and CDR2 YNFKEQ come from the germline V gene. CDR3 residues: CASSRWGGATDTQYF.

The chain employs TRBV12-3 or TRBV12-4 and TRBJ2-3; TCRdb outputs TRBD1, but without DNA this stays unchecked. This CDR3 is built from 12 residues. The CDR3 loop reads CASSLEAGERYF.

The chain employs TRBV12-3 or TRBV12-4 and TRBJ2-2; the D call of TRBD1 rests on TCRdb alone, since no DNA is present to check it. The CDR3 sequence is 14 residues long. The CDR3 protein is CASSLLTGTGELFF.

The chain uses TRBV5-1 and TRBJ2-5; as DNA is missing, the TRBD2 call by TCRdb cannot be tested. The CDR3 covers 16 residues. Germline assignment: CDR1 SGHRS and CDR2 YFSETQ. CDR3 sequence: CASSLLGAGRQETQYF.

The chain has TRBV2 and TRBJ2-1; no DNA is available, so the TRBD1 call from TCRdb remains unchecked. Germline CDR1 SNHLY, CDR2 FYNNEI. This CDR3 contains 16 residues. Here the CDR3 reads CASSEVGRGYTSEQFF.

CDR3 residues: CASSALGAGSTDTQYF. The gene calls are TRBV5-1 and TRBJ2-3; the D gene TCRdb calls, TRBD2, cannot be checked with no DNA. Germline-derived CDR1 and CDR2 are SGHRS and YFSETQ. The CDR3 extends over 16 amino acids.

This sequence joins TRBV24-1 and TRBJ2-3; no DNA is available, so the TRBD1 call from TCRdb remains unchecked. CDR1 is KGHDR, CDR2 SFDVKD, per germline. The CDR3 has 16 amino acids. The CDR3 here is CATSDPQGAHRDTQYF.